These 5 T cell receptor beta chains were all obtained from the same sample, sequenced in a study of blood T cell repertoires in COVID-19. The repertoire was sequenced with immunoSEQ multiplex PCR; TCRdb's copy has only in-frame clones and lacks some. The data show around 270,000 clones, 80% to 90% seen once. Material: peripheral blood. The receptor set was obtained from a man aged 35 to 55 with acute or convalescent COVID-19.

This sequence joins TRBV11-2 and TRBJ1-2; 7 nucleotides agree with TRBD1. Trimming removed 4 bases from V and 3 bases from J; junction bases left unmatched: 8. The length of the CDR3 is 15 residues. Germline assignment: CDR1 SGHAT and CDR2 FQNNGV. The CDR3 region is CASSSRQGSHYGYTF. CDR3 nucleotide sequence: TGTGCCAGCAGCTCCAGACAGGGTTCTCACTATGGCTACACCTTC.

The rearrangement links TRBV6-5 to TRBJ2-3, with TRBD1 identical over 8 bases. The germline V gene encodes CDR1 MNHEY and CDR2 SVGAGI. The length of the CDR3 is 16 residues. After removal of 0 bases from V and 7 bases from J, the junction contained 9 bases not matched to a gene. CDR3 protein: CASSYSTIGQGYTQYF. For the CDR3, the DNA is TGTGCCAGCAGTTACTCGACCATCGGACAGGGCTATACGCAGTATTTT.

The CDR3 DNA is TGTGCCAGCAGCTACTCGGGACAGGGATATGGCTACACCTTC. It specifies CASSYSGQGYGYTF. The chain recombines TRBV5-4 with TRBJ1-2, with 9 nucleotides matching TRBD1. The V gene's germline CDR1 is SGHNT and CDR2 YYREEE (reference sequence). The V segment lost 3 bases and the J segment 5 bases; nucleotides outside the gene matches: 5. The CDR3 contains 14 residues.

The chain couples TRBV7-3 to TRBJ2-3; the D gene is possibly TRBD2 (5 bases). The CDR3 is 15 amino acids. CDR1 is SGHTA and CDR2 is FQGTGA in the germline V gene. The ends were cut back, 4 bases at V and 6 bases at J, with 17 bases in the middle. CDR3 DNA sequence: TGTGCCAGCAGCTCTCGGGGTGGTTCCGGGGATACGCAGTATTTT. Its protein product is CASSSRGGSGDTQYF.

In this sample, this clone turned up once. The rearrangement joins TRBV2 to TRBJ2-3, with 12 bases matching TRBD2. The V and J ends lost 2 bases and 3 bases, in that order; junction bases with no gene match: 3. Germline V CDR1 and CDR2: SNHLY, FYNNEI. The CDR3 contains 16 residues. The CDR3 DNA is TGTGCCAGCAGTGAATTGCTAGCGGGGGGGACAGATACGCAGTATTTT. It translates to CASSELLAGGTDTQYF.